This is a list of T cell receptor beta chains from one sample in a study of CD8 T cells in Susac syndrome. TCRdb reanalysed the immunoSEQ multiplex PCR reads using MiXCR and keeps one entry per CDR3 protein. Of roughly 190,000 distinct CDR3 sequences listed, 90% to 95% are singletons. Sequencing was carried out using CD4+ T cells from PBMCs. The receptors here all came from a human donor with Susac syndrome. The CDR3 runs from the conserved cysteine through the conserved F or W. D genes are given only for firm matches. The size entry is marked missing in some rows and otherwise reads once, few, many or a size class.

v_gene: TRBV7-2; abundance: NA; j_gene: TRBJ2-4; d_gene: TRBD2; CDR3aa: CASSFGLAVVDF
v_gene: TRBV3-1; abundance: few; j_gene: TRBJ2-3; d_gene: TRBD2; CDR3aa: CASSQVAGGPTDTQYF
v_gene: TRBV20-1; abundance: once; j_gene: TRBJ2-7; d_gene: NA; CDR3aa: CSARDRGSSWSYEQYF
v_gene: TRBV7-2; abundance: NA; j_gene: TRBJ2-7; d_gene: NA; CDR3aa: CASSLVTFASYEQYF
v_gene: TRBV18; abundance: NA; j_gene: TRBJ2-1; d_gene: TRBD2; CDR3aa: CASSPLTSGSYNEQFF
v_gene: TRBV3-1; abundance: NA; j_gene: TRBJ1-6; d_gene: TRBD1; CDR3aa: CASSSGQVNSPLHF
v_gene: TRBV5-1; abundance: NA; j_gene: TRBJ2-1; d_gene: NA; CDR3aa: CASSLAAVYNEQFF
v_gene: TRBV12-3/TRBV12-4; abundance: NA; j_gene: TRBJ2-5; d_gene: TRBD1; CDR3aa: CASSPGTGAGETQYF
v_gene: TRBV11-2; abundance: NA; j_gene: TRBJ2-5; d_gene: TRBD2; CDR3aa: CASSPLLTSGRALYQETQYF
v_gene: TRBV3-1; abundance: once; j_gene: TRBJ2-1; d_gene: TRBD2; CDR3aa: CASSQAGTSGYNEQFF
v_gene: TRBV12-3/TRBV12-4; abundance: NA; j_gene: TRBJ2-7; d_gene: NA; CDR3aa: CASSFSLAEQYF
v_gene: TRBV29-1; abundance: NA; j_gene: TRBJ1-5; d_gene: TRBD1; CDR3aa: CSVRTGTSNQPQHF
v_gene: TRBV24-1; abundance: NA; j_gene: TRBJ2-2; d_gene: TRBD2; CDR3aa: CATGVFPTSGRGGELFF
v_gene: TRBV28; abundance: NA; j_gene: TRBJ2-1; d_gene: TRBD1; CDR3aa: CASTLDRGGVSYNEQFF
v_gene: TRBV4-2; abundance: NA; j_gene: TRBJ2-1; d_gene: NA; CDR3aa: CASSQDRRVSGFFQQFF
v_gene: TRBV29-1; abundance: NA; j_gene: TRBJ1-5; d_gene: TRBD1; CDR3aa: CSVEDLGQRFNQPQHF
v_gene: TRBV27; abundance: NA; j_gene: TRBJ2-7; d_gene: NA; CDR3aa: CASSRTSSTYEQYF
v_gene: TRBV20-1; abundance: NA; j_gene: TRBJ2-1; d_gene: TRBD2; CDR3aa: CSASPQRGGEDEQFF
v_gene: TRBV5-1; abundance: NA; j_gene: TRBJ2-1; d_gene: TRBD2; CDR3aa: CASSGQTGGNEQFF
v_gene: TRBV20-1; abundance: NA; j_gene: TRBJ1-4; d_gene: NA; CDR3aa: CSARAETNEKLFF
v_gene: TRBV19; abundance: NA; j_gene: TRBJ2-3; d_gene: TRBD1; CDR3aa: CASTESGQGPDTQYF
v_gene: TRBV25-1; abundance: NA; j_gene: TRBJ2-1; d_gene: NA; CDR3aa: CASSAPGTISYNEQFF
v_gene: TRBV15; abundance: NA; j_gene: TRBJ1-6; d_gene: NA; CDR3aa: CATSREQESSPLHF
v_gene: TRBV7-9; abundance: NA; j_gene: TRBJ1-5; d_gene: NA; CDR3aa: CASSLEGANSNQPQHF
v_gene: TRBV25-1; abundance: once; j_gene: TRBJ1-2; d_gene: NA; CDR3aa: CASSPTTRGGYTF
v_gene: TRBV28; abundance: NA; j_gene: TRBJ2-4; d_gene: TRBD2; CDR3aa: CASSRTSGRRAKNIQYF
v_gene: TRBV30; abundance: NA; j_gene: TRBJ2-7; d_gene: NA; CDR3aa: CAWRQRGGGNEQYF
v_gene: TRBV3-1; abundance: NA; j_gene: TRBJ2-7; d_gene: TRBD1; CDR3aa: CASSQVGQGAHEQYF
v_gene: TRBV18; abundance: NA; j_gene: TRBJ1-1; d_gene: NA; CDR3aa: CASSPGQGSSNTEAFF
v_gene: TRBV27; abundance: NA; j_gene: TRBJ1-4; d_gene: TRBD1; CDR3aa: CASSPGTGIEKLFF
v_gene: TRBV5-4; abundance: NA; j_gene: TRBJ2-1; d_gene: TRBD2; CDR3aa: CASSLGLAEYNEQFF